This TCR beta chain was documented in a study of shared clonotypes between healthy human individuals. Some clones are missing from TCRdb's copy, which holds only in-frame ones; the method was immunoSEQ multiplex PCR. The repertoire holds some 470,000 clones, with over 65% as singletons. Recent vaccinations or acute infections were absent in the healthy HIV-negative adult donors. The CDR3 has 16 amino acids. Looked up from germline, CDR1 is LGHNA and CDR2 is YNFKEQ. The ends were cut back, 0 bases at V and 2 bases at J, with 11 bases in the middle. This sequence was found in a woman aged 40 to 55 in good health. Some clones in this sample may be carry-over from other donors' samples. Sequencing was carried out using PBMCs. The gene calls are TRBV4-2 and TRBJ2-1, with D tentatively TRBD2 (5 bases). CDR3: CASSQDAAEAYNEQFF. CDR3 coding DNA: TGTGCCAGCAGCCAAGATGCAGCGGAAGCCTACAATGAGCAGTTCTTC.